These T cell receptor beta chains were read from a single sample in a study of blood T cells in healthy people across ages. TCRdb reanalysed the 5' RACE reads using MiXCR and keeps one entry per CDR3 protein. The data show 710,000 or so distinct CDR3 sequences, 22% seen once. The specimen was blood. All receptors come from a man aged 65 to 79 in good health. The CDR3 runs from the conserved cysteine through the conserved F or W. The D gene is left open where the match is weak. Clone size is not always given. Where it is, it says once, few, many or a class for expanded clones.

v_call	clone_size	j_call	d_call	cdr3_nt	cdr3_aa
TRBV25-1	NA	TRBJ2-2	NA	TGTGCCAGCAGTGAATCCGGGGAGCTGTTTTTT	CASSESGELFF
TRBV7-3	many	TRBJ1-1	NA	TGTGCCAGCAGCCTATACAGGAACACTGAAGCTTTCTTT	CASSLYRNTEAFF
TRBV20-1	NA	TRBJ2-7	NA	TGCAGTGCTCCCCATAGCTACGAGCAGTACTTC	CSAPHSYEQYF
TRBV20-1	NA	TRBJ1-5	NA	TGCAGTGCTAGCGAAGCATTTAGCAATCAGCCCCAGCATTTT	CSASEAFSNQPQHF
TRBV29-1	many	TRBJ1-2	TRBD1	TGCAGCGTTATGGACAGGAACTATGGCTACACCTTC	CSVMDRNYGYTF
TRBV13	NA	TRBJ2-3	NA	TGTGCCAGCAGCTTCTATCCCCGGAGTGGTGTGAGAACAGATACGCAGTATTTT	CASSFYPRSGVRTDTQYF
TRBV18	NA	TRBJ2-7	TRBD1	TGTGCCAGCTCACCCCAACGAGCGGGACAGGGGGTATCCGAGCAGTACTTC	CASSPQRAGQGVSEQYF
TRBV29-1	few	TRBJ2-7	NA	TGCAGCGTTGAAGGCGGACAGAACTACGAGCAGTACTTC	CSVEGGQNYEQYF
TRBV5-1	many	TRBJ2-5	NA	TGTGCCAGCAGCTTCCAAGAGACCCAGTACTTC	CASSFQETQYF
TRBV20-1	few	TRBJ1-5	NA	TGCAGTGCTAGAGCCAGGGGAACTCAGCCCCAGCATTTT	CSARARGTQPQHF
TRBV20-1	NA	TRBJ1-1	TRBD1	TGCAGTGCCCCGACGACAGGGGCGGGAACTGAAGCTTTCTTT	CSAPTTGAGTEAFF
TRBV5-1	few	TRBJ1-1	NA	TGCGCCAGCAGCCGAATCCCGGGACAGAACACTGAAGCTTTCTTT	CASSRIPGQNTEAFF
TRBV29-1	NA	TRBJ2-5	NA	TGCAGCGTTGAAGTAGGTTGGGGCGCCGAGACCCAGTACTTC	CSVEVGWGAETQYF
TRBV5-1	NA	TRBJ2-1	NA	TGCGCCAGCAGCGGCGGGACAGCCTCCTACAATGAGCAGTTCTTC	CASSGGTASYNEQFF
TRBV7-2	few	TRBJ2-3	TRBD2	TGTGCCAGCAGCCCCCGGCAGCGGGGGGGCGATACGCAGTATTTT	CASSPRQRGGDTQYF
TRBV6-6	NA	TRBJ1-2	NA	TGTGCCAGCAGCGGAACGGGGGGCTATGGCTACACCTTC	CASSGTGGYGYTF
TRBV12-3/TRBV12-4	few	TRBJ1-1	NA	TGTGCCGGCAAGGGACCGGGACTCCACACTGAAGCTTTCTTT	CAGKGPGLHTEAFF
TRBV7-9	many	TRBJ2-3	NA	TGTGCCAGCAGCTTCGGCTTATACACAGATACGCAGTATTTT	CASSFGLYTDTQYF
TRBV25-1	NA	TRBJ2-7	NA	TGTGCCAGCAGTGACCCACAGGCGACCTCCTACGAGCAGTACTTC	CASSDPQATSYEQYF
TRBV15	few	TRBJ2-5	NA	TGTGCCACCGAAACACCGGGATTGGAGACCCAGTACTTC	CATETPGLETQYF
TRBV9	NA	TRBJ2-4	NA	TGTGCCAGCAGCGTAGAGGGTGGGGCCAAAAACATTCAGTACTTC	CASSVEGGAKNIQYF
TRBV5-5	NA	TRBJ1-1	TRBD1	TGTGCCAGCAGCCCTGCACAGGGGATGAACACTGAAGCTTTCTTT	CASSPAQGMNTEAFF